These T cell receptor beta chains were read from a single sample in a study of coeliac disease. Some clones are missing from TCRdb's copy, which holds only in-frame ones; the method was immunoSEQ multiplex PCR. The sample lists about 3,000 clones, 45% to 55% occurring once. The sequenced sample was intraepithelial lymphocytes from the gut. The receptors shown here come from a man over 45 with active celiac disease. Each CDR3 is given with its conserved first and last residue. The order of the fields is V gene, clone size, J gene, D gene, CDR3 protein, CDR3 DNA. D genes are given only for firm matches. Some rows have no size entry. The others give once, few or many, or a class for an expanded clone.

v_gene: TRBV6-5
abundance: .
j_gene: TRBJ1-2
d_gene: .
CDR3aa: CASSEDSYGYGYTF
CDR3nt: TGTGCCAGCAGTGAGGACAGCTATGGCTATGGCTACACCTTC

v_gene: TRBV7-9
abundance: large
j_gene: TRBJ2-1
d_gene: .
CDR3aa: CASGSSGNEQFF
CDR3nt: TGTGCCAGCGGAAGTTCGGGCAATGAGCAGTTCTTC

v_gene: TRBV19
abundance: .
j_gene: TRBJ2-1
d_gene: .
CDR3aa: CASSIGSGPYNEQFF
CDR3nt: TGTGCCAGTAGTATTGGGAGCGGCCCTTACAATGAGCAGTTCTTC

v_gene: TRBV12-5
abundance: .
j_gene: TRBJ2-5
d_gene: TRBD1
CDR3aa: CASGSARKTGTGVEETQYF
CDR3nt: TGTGCTAGTGGTTCAGCACGGAAAACCGGGACAGGGGTTGAAGAGACCCAGTACTTC

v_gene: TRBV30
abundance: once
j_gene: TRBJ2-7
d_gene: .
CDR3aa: CAWMGRTEPKSYEQYF
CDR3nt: TGTGCCTGGATGGGAAGGACAGAACCTAAATCCTACGAGCAGTACTTC

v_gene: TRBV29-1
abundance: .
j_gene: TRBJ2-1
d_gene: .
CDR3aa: CSAGLDREQFF
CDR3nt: TGCAGCGCTGGACTAGACAGGGAGCAGTTCTTC

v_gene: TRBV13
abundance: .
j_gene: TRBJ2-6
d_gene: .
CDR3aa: CASSDGLGANVLTF
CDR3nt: TGTGCCAGCAGCGATGGGCTCGGGGCCAACGTCCTGACTTTC

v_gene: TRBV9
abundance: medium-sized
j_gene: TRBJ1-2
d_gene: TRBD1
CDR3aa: CASSVGRQGFGYTF
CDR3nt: TGTGCCAGCAGCGTAGGGAGACAGGGTTTTGGCTACACCTTC

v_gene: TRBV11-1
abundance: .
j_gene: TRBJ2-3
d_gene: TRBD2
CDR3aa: CASSPGRTSGGPLDTQYF
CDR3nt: TGTGCCAGCAGCCCCGGCAGGACTAGCGGGGGGCCATTAGATACGCAGTATTTT

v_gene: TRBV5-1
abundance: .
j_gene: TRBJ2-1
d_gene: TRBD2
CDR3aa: CASSPLAGGPYEQFF
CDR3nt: TGCGCCAGCAGCCCTCTAGCGGGAGGGCCATATGAGCAGTTCTTC

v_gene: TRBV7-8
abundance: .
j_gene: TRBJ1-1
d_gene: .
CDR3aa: CASSLRGTEAFF
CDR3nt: TGTGCCAGCAGCTTACGAGGGACTGAAGCTTTCTTT

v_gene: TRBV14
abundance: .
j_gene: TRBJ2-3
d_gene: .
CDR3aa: CASSHMDYRITDTQYF
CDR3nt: TGTGCCAGCAGCCATATGGACTACCGGATCACAGATACGCAGTATTTT